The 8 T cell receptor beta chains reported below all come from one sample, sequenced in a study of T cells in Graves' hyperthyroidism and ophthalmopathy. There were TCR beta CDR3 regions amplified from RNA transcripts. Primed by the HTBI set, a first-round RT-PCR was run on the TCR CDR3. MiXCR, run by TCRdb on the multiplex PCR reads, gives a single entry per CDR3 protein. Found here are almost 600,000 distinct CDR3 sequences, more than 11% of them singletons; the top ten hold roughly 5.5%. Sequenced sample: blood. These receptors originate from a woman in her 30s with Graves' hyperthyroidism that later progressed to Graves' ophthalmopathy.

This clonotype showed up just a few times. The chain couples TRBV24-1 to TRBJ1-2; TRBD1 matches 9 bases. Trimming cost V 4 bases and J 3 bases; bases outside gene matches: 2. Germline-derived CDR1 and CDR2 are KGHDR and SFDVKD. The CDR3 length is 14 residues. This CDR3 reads CATSDGQGYYGYTF. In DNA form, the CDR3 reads TGTGCCACCAGTGACGGACAGGGGTACTATGGCTACACCTTC.

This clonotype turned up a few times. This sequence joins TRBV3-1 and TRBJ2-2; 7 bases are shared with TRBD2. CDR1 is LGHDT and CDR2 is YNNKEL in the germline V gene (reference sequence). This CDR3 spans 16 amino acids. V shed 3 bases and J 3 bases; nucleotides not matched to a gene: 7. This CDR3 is CASSHWGRGDTGELFF. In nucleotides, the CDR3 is TGTGCCAGCAGCCATTGGGGCCGGGGGGACACCGGGGAGCTGTTTTTT.

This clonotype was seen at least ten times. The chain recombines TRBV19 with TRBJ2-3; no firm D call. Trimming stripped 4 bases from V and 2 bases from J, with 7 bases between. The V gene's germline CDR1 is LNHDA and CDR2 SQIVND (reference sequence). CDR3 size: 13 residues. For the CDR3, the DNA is TGTGCCAGTAGTAAAGGAATCACAGATACGCAGTATTTT. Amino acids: CASSKGITDTQYF. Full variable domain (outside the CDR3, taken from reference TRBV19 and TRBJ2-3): DGGITQSPKYLFRKEGQNVTLSCEQNLNHDAMYWYRQDPGQGLRLIYYSQIVNDFQKGDIAEGYSVSREKKESFPLTVTSAQKNPTAFYLCASSKGITDTQYFGPGTRLTVL.

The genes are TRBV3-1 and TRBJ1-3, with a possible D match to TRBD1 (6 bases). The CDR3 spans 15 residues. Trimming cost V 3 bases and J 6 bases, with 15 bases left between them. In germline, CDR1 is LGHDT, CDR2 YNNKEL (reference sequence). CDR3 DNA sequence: TGTGCCAGCAGCCACCAGACAGGTTTGAAAAACACCATATATTTT. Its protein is CASSHQTGLKNTIYF. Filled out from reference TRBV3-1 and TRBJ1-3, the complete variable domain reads DTAVSQTPKYLVTQMGNDKSIKCEQNLGHDTMYWYKQDSKKFLKIMFSYNNKELIINETVPNRFSPKSPDKAHLNLHINSLELGDSAVYFCASSHQTGLKNTIYFGEGSWLTVV.

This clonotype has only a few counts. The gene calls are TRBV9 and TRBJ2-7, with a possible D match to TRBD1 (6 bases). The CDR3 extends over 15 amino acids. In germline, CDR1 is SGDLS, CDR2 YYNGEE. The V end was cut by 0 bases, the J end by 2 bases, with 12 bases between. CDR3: CASSVGTGSPYEQYF. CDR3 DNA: TGTGCCAGCAGCGTAGGAACAGGGTCCCCCTACGAGCAGTACTTC.

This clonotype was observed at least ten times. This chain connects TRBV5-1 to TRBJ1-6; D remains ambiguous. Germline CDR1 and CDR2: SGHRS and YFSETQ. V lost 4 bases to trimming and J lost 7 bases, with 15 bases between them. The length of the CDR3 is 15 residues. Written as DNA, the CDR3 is TGCGCCAGCAGCCCGACGGGAGGCTGGAATTCACCCCTCCACTTT. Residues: CASSPTGGWNSPLHF.

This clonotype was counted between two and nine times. CDR3 DNA sequence: TGTGCCAGCAGCTTCAACCCCGTCGGACTTTACAATGAGCAGTTCTTC. This translates into CASSFNPVGLYNEQFF. The chain joins TRBV7-9 to TRBJ2-1, with TRBD2 as a possible D gene (5 bases). The V gene's germline CDR1 is SEHNR and CDR2 FQNEAQ (reference sequence). The CDR3 contains 16 residues. Deletions cut 3 bases from V and 4 bases from J, with 16 bases between.

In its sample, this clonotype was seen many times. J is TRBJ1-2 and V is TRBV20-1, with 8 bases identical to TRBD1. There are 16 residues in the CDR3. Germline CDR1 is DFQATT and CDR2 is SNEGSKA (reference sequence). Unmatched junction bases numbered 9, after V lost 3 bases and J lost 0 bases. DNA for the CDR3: TGCAGTGCTAGGCAGGCCCAGACAGGGGCTAACTATGGCTACACCTTC. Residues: CSARQAQTGANYGYTF.